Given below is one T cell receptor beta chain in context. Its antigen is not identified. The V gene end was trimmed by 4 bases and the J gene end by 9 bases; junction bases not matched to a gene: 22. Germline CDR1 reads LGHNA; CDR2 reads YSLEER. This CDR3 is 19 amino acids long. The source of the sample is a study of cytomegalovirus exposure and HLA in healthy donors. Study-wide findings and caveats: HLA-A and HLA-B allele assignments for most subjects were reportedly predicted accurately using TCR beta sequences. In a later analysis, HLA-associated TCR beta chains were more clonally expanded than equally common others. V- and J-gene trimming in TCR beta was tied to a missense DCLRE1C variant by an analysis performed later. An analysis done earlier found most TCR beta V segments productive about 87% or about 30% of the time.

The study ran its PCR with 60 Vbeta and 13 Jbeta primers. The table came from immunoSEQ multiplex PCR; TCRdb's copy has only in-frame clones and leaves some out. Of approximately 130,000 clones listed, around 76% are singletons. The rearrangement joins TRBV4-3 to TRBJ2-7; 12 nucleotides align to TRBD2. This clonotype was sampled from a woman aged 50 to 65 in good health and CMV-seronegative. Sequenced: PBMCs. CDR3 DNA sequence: TGCGCCAGCAGCCTAACAAACGCGGGACTAGCGGGTAGAGGGTCTGTGCAGTACTTC. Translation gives CASSLTNAGLAGRGSVQYF.